The sequence of this T cell receptor (beta chain) was determined in a study of cytomegalovirus exposure and HLA in healthy donors. Overall study context: The same platform as the roughly 670 first-cohort repertoires was used for the 90 to 150 validation repertoires, a later analysis reported. Study outcomes and limitations: Rare sequences made up most TCRs, while some public TCRs were found in many donors.

The length of the CDR3 is 14 residues. With 5 bases clipped from V and 0 bases from J, the junction kept 6 bases outside the gene matches. Germline values: CDR1 SQVTM, CDR2 ANQGSEA. Produced via immunoSEQ multiplex PCR; TCRdb's table is partial and in-frame only. This table holds tens of thousands of clones, 94% found once. The donors were part of the approximately 120-subject validation cohort, which stood apart from the approximately 630-subject first cohort. In the case of this clone: What it binds is not known.

Sequenced sample: PBMCs. The origin of this receptor is a woman in her late teens or twenties in good health and CMV-seronegative. The rearrangement uses TRBV29-1 and TRBJ2-7, with TRBD2 identical over 8 bases. The CDR3 is CSVISGKSSYEQYF. The CDR3 DNA follows: TGCAGCGTTATTAGCGGGAAGAGCTCCTACGAGCAGTACTTC.